The 11 T cell receptor beta chains given below trace back to one sample, sequenced in a study of response to subunit inactivated influenza vaccine. MiXCR was run by TCRdb on the RT-PCR reads, yielding one entry per CDR3 protein. The sample records 550,000 to 800,000 distinct CDR3 sequences, 15% to 18% being singletons. The sequences come from PBMCs from blood, collected approximately 12 days after vaccination. These receptors came from a man aged 45-65 years who received an inactivated influenza vaccine.

This clonotype was recorded a few times. The rearrangement uses TRBV6-5 and TRBJ2-5; D possibly corresponds to TRBD2 (6 bases). CDR3 length: 14 residues. The V end was cut by 1 base, the J end by 2 bases, with 8 bases between. Germline V gives CDR1 MNHEY, CDR2 SVGAGI. The CDR3 here is CASSYFGGQETQYF. For the CDR3, the DNA is TGTGCCAGCAGTTACTTTGGGGGGCAAGAGACCCAGTACTTC.

The table lists this clonotype with a few counts. This chain connects TRBV3-1 to TRBJ1-2, with 8 bases identical to TRBD1. Germline lookup yields CDR1 LGHDT and CDR2 YNNKEL (reference sequence). V shed 6 bases and J 7 bases; nucleotides not matched to a gene: 16. This CDR3 comprises 16 residues. CDR3 bases: TGTGCCAGCAGTCCATCGTGGCAGGGGGCATCGTTTGGCTACACCTTC. It encodes CASSPSWQGASFGYTF.

This clonotype has just a few counts. V gene TRBV30 combines with J gene TRBJ2-7, with D perhaps TRBD1 or TRBD2 (5 bases each). Trimming cost V 4 bases and J 2 bases, with 21 bases left between them. The CDR3 extends over 16 amino acids. The germline gives CDR1 GTSNPN, CDR2 SVGIG (reference sequence). The CDR3 sequence: CAWMGVGQLSPYEQYF. Here the CDR3 DNA reads TGTGCCTGGATGGGGGTAGGACAACTATCCCCCTACGAGCAGTACTTC.

The rearrangement uses TRBV4-2 and TRBJ2-7; D is tentatively TRBD1 or TRBD2 (5 bases each). The V end lost 0 bases, the J end lost 2 bases, and 11 bases lay between the germline ends. The germline V gene has CDR1 LGHNA and CDR2 YNFKEQ. This CDR3 spans 15 amino acids. CDR3 nucleotides: TGTGCCAGCAGCCAAGATCCAGGGAGTCCCTACGAGCAGTACTTC. This encodes CASSQDPGSPYEQYF.

This CDR3 is CATLTGTGDAQYF. The CDR3 nucleotides read TGTGCCACCCTAACCGGGACAGGGGACGCCCAGTACTTC. The chain is built from TRBV28 and TRBJ2-5; 10 bases align to TRBD1. V dropped 10 bases and J dropped 9; count of bases not matched to a gene: 11. Germline assignment: CDR1 MDHEN and CDR2 SYDVKM. The CDR3 contains 13 residues.

This clonotype was seen more than once but under ten times. This chain links TRBV9 with TRBJ2-7, with 7 positions matching TRBD1. Trimming took 0 bases from V and 1 from J; bases not matched to a gene: 4. The CDR3 runs to 15 residues. The germline gives CDR1 SGDLS, CDR2 YYNGEE. The DNA of the CDR3 is TGTGCCAGCAGCGTAGCCGGGACAGTTTCCTACGAGCAGTACTTC. It encodes CASSVAGTVSYEQYF. The full variable domain, in which reference TRBV9 and TRBJ2-7 provide the parts outside the CDR3, is DSGVTQTPKHLITATGQRVTLRCSPRSGDLSVYWYQQSLDQGLQFLIQYYNGEERAKGNILERFSAQQFPDLHSELNLSSLELGDSALYFCASSVAGTVSYEQYFGPGTRLTVT.

The rearrangement joins TRBV20-1 to TRBJ1-4; 8 bases agree with TRBD1. The V gene end was trimmed by 0 bases and the J gene end by 8 bases; junction bases not matched to a gene: 11. Germline CDR1 DFQATT, CDR2 SNEGSKA (reference sequence). The CDR3 runs to 16 residues. Here the CDR3 DNA reads TGCAGTGCTAGAGACGACATCTACAGGGGGGAGGAAAAACTGTTTTTT. This codes for CSARDDIYRGEEKLFF.

This clonotype was observed many times. This chain uses TRBV5-1 with TRBJ1-1; D gene ambiguous. Trimming cost V 0 bases and J 5 bases, with 11 bases left between them. Germline V CDR1 and CDR2: SGHRS, YFSETQ. The CDR3 loop spans 14 amino acids. The CDR3 sequence: CASSLEPSRTEAFF. DNA of the CDR3: TGCGCCAGCAGCTTGGAGCCTTCTCGGACTGAAGCTTTCTTT.

The V call is TRBV12-3 or TRBV12-4, the J call TRBJ2-7; 9 positions match TRBD1. The CDR3 has 13 amino acids. V dropped 3 bases and J dropped 7; count of bases not matched to a gene: 4. For the CDR3, the DNA is TGTGCCAGCAGTTTGGGGACAGGGCGGGAGCAGTACTTC. Encoded protein: CASSLGTGREQYF.

This clonotype was seen many times. The chain combines TRBV20-1 with TRBJ1-1; 8 bases agree with TRBD1. Losses at the gene ends were 4 bases for V and 4 bases for J; bases not matched to a gene: 8. The CDR3 spans 14 residues. In germline, CDR1 is DFQATT, CDR2 SNEGSKA (reference sequence). The CDR3 is CSAKPTGVGTEAFF. The CDR3, as DNA: TGCAGTGCTAAACCGACAGGGGTGGGCACTGAAGCTTTCTTT.

In this sample, this clonotype turned up a few times. The chain uses TRBV4-2 and TRBJ1-6; D call uncertain. Germline loops: CDR1 LGHNA, CDR2 YNFKEQ. With 3 bases removed from V and 7 bases from J, the gap between germline ends came to 4 bases. The CDR3 is 12 amino acids. CDR3: CASSHENSPLHF. DNA for the CDR3: TGTGCCAGCAGCCATGAGAATTCACCCCTCCACTTT.